This record covers a single TCR beta chain. The data stem from a study of blood T cell repertoires in COVID-19. Study information: Whether acute or convalescent, the COVID-19 samples came from the United States, Italy and Spain.

CDR3 length: 16 amino acids. The V gene's germline CDR1 is SNHLY and CDR2 FYNNEI. The V gene lost 6 bases and the J gene lost 5 bases, with 22 bases spanning the gap. Assay: immunoSEQ multiplex PCR; the TCRdb copy retains only in-frame clones and omits some. The sample has fewer than 40,000 clones, 70% to 90% seen once. This chain connects TRBV2 to TRBJ2-5; the D gene is possibly TRBD1 (6 bases). Material for sequencing was peripheral blood. The sequence came from a woman at least 80 years old with active or convalescent COVID-19. CDR3 amino acids: CASRKGTSFRGETQYF. The CDR3 DNA is TGTGCCAGCAGAAAAGGGACAAGTTTTCGAGGGGAGACCCAGTACTTC.